Sequencing of this T cell receptor beta chain was carried out in a study of blood T cell repertoires in COVID-19. Turning to the study itself: Acute and convalescent COVID-19 samples came from the United States, Italy and Spain.

Germline CDR1 is GTSNPN and CDR2 is SVGIG (reference sequence). V was clipped by 1 base and J by 1 base, with 7 bases between them. The length of the CDR3 is 13 residues. Generated by immunoSEQ multiplex PCR, the TCRdb table keeps only in-frame clones and is missing some. The sample consists of roughly 59,000 clones, almost 80% of them appearing once. The sample comprised peripheral blood. The gene calls are TRBV30 and TRBJ1-1, with a possible D match to TRBD1 (6 bases). The source of this sequence is a man older than 75 with acute or convalescent COVID-19. CDR3 sequence reads: CAWSGTANTEAFF. In DNA, the CDR3 is TGTGCCTGGAGTGGGACAGCGAACACTGAAGCTTTCTTT.